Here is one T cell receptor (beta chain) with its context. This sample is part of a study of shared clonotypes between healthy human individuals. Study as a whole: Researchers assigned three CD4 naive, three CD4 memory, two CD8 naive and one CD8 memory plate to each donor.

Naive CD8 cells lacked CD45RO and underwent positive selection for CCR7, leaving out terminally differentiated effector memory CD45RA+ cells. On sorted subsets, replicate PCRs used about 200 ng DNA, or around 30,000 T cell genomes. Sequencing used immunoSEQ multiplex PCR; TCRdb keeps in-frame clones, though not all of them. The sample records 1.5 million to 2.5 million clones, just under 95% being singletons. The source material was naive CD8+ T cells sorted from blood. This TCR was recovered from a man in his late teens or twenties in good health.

The CDR3 bases are TGTGCCAGCAGCTTTTGGAGCGGGGGGAGAGAGACCCAGTACTTC. It encodes CASSFWSGGRETQYF. The chain joins TRBV7-2 to TRBJ2-5; TRBD2 matches at 9 bases. Germline trimming cut 3 bases from V and 4 bases from J; bases unmatched to any gene: 6. CDR3 length equals 15 residues. Germline V gene data show CDR1 as SGHTA and CDR2 as FQGNSA.